This T cell receptor (beta chain) is from a study of CD8+CD57+ T cells in acquired aplastic anemia. This clonotype has only a few counts. Profiles of TCR beta VDJ and CDR3 were generated from a genomic DNA template. Using its own MiXCR run on the reads, TCRdb lists one record per CDR3 protein. The sample lists a few hundred thousand distinct CDR3 sequences, about two thirds occurring once. The germline gives CDR1 LNHDA, CDR2 SQIVND (reference sequence). There are 14 residues in the CDR3. After removal of 5 bases from V and 4 bases from J, the junction contained 5 bases not matched to a gene. The rearrangement links TRBV19 to TRBJ1-1; 9 bases fit TRBD1. The sequence came from a human donor in good health, serving as a control. The specimen sequenced was sorted CD4+, CD8+, or CD8+CD57+ T cells (not recorded which) from PBMCs. CDR3 DNA sequence: TGTGCCAGTAGTTACACAGGGGGCGGCACTGAAGCTTTCTTT. Translated: CASSYTGGGTEAFF.